A single sample is the source of the 15 T cell receptor beta chains below, sequenced in a study of blood T cell repertoires in COVID-19. The assay was immunoSEQ multiplex PCR, and TCRdb's table has in-frame clones only and misses some. This repertoire shows about 200,000 clones, approximately 88% found once; its top ten account for around 25%. Material: peripheral blood. The receptor set was obtained from a man aged 35 to 55 with acute or convalescent COVID-19.

The chain links TRBV30 to TRBJ2-1; TRBD2 aligns across 14 bases. The CDR3 length is 19 residues. The germline V gene has CDR1 GTSNPN and CDR2 SVGIG (reference sequence). Trimming at V came to 1 base and at J to 0 bases, leaving 8 bases not matched to a gene. CDR3 amino acids: CAWSERLAGGPFSYNEQFF. The CDR3 DNA follows: TGTGCCTGGAGTGAAAGACTAGCGGGAGGGCCCTTCTCCTACAATGAGCAGTTCTTC.

Written as DNA, the CDR3 is TGTGCCAGCAGCCGCAGCGGGGGGATAGGAGCTTTCTTT. Its translation: CASSRSGGIGAFF. J is TRBJ1-1 and V is TRBV14, with a possible D match to TRBD1 (5 bases). Germline V gene data show CDR1 as SGHDN and CDR2 as FVKESK. The CDR3 is 13 amino acids. V was shortened by 4 bases and J by 10 bases, with 16 bases between the two germline ends.

V is TRBV27 and J is TRBJ2-3; D perhaps matches TRBD2 (6 bases). The CDR3 has 15 amino acids. Germline CDR1 is MNHEY and CDR2 is SMNVEV (reference sequence). Trimming removed 2 bases from V and 2 bases from J, with 11 bases in between. CDR3 sequence reads: CASSLNGRVTDTQYF. CDR3 in DNA: TGTGCCAGCAGTTTAAACGGGAGAGTCACAGATACGCAGTATTTT.

The chain combines TRBV15 with TRBJ2-7, with D possibly TRBD1 on 5 matching bases. This CDR3 region has 16 residues. Germline values: CDR1 LNHNV, CDR2 YYDKDF (reference sequence). V was clipped by 0 bases and J by 2 bases, with 14 bases between them. The DNA of the CDR3 is TGTGCCACCAGCAGAGACAAGGGCAGGGCTACCTACGAGCAGTACTTC. Protein: CATSRDKGRATYEQYF.

The rearrangement links TRBV29-1 to TRBJ1-2, with 11 bases aligning to TRBD1. CDR3 length equals 14 residues. With 6 bases clipped from V and 6 bases from J, the junction kept 9 bases outside the gene matches. Germline loops: CDR1 SQVTM, CDR2 ANQGSEA. CDR3 sequence: CSVGGQGAYDGYTF. Here the CDR3 DNA reads TGCAGCGTGGGTGGACAGGGGGCGTATGATGGCTACACCTTC.

The chain links TRBV6-1 to TRBJ1-6, with TRBD1 as a possible D gene (6 bases). CDR1 and CDR2 (germline): MNHNS, SASEGT. This CDR3 has 15 residues. V was shortened by 1 base and J by 7 bases, with 11 bases between the two germline ends. The chain's CDR3 is CASSEDRAGNSPLHF. The DNA of the CDR3 is TGTGCCAGCAGTGAAGACAGGGCAGGGAATTCACCCCTCCACTTT.

CDR3 DNA: TGTGCCAGCAGCGTACAGGGGGCTAACTATGGCTACACCTTC. Translated, it gives CASSVQGANYGYTF. The gene calls are TRBV9 and TRBJ1-2, with 7 bases identical to TRBD1. The CDR3 extends over 14 amino acids. V trimming: 1 base; J trimming: 0 bases; junction bases outside the gene matches: 0. Germline values: CDR1 SGDLS, CDR2 YYNGEE.

V gene TRBV7-2 combines with J gene TRBJ2-1; D perhaps matches TRBD1 (5 bases). From germline, CDR1 is SGHTA and CDR2 FQGNSA. V shed 4 bases and J shed 1 base, with 8 bases lying between them. The CDR3 is made up of 14 amino acids. This CDR3 reads CASSSGLSYNEQFF. For the CDR3, the DNA is TGTGCCAGCAGCTCAGGGTTATCCTACAATGAGCAGTTCTTC.

The V gene is TRBV6-6, the J gene TRBJ1-5; D remains unclear. Germline values: CDR1 MNHNY, CDR2 SVGAGI (reference sequence). With 0 bases removed from V and 2 bases from J, the gap between germline ends came to 11 bases. The CDR3 is 16 amino acids. For the CDR3, the DNA is TGTGCCAGCAGTTACTCCGGCGGTGGTGGCAATCAGCCCCAGCATTTT. It is translated as CASSYSGGGGNQPQHF.

The V call is TRBV28, the J call TRBJ1-2, with D maybe TRBD1 (5 bases). V gave up 4 bases and J gave up 2 bases, with 17 bases separating them. Germline V gene sequence: CDR1 MDHEN, CDR2 SYDVKM. The CDR3 is 16 residues long. CDR3 loop: CASSYSPGGANYGYTF. The CDR3 bases are TGTGCCAGCAGTTACTCCCCCGGCGGGGCCAACTATGGCTACACCTTC.

The gene calls are TRBV7-2 and TRBJ1-1; D gene uncertain. Germline CDR1 SGHTA, CDR2 FQGNSA. The CDR3 has 11 amino acids. The V and J ends lost 5 bases and 4 bases respectively, with 5 bases between them. The CDR3 is CASSQLTEAFF. The CDR3 DNA sequence: TGTGCCAGCAGCCAACTCACTGAAGCTTTCTTT.

This clone appeared a single time. The chain uses TRBV5-1 and TRBJ2-3, with D hard to call. The V gene's germline CDR1 is SGHRS and CDR2 YFSETQ. V was trimmed by 5 bases and J by 4 bases, leaving 11 bases between them. The CDR3 is made up of 13 amino acids. The CDR3 here is CASSLDHPDTQYF. The CDR3, as DNA: TGCGCCAGCAGTTTAGATCATCCAGATACGCAGTATTTT. The variable domain in full, completed from reference TRBV5-1 and TRBJ2-3, reads KAGVTQTPRYLIKTRGQQVTLSCSPISGHRSVSWYQQTPGQGLQFLFEYFSETQRNKGNFPGRFSGRQFSNSRSEMNVSTLELGDSALYLCASSLDHPDTQYFGPGTRLTVL.

This clone is categorized as medium-sized. The CDR3 DNA reads as TGTGCCAGCAGCGGGCTCGGACTAGCGAGCACAGATACGCAGTATTTT. This codes for CASSGLGLASTDTQYF. The rearrangement links TRBV7-9 to TRBJ2-3; 9 bases align to TRBD2. V dropped 5 bases and J dropped 0; count of bases not matched to a gene: 6. The germline V gene has CDR1 SEHNR and CDR2 FQNEAQ (reference sequence). The CDR3 is 16 residues long.

The V gene is TRBV6-6, the J gene TRBJ2-1; 16 bases agree with TRBD2. J was trimmed by 2 bases and V by 5 bases; bases with no gene match: 6. The CDR3 covers 18 residues. Per the germline V gene, CDR1 is MNHNY and CDR2 is SVGAGI (reference sequence). CDR3: CASSRGTSGRGTYNEQFF. Here the CDR3 DNA reads TGTGCCAGCAGTCGCGGGACTAGCGGGAGGGGAACCTACAATGAGCAGTTCTTC.

The chain combines TRBV25-1 with TRBJ2-7, with 14 positions matching TRBD2. V lost 5 bases, J lost 5 bases, and 5 bases stayed unmatched. Germline lookup yields CDR1 MGHDK and CDR2 SYGVNS. The CDR3 is made up of 15 amino acids. The CDR3 is CASSSGTSGSHEQYF. CDR3 coding DNA: TGTGCCAGCAGTTCTGGGACTAGCGGGAGCCACGAGCAGTACTTC.